This TCR beta chain appears in the sequencing data of a study of T cells after yellow fever vaccination. One entry per CDR3 protein results from TCRdb running MiXCR on the 5' RACE reads. The table shows 350,000 to 550,000 distinct CDR3 sequences, with roughly 20% occurring only once. As concerns this clonotype: Its target is unknown.

CDR1 and CDR2 from the germline V gene are DFQATT and SNEGSKA (reference sequence). V was pared by 4 bases and J by 5 bases, with 7 bases of the junction left unmatched. This CDR3 has 13 residues. Regarding the study as a whole: Once the booster was given, most primary-vaccination clones reappeared, at around 95% for CD4 and over 70% for CD8.

The TCR comes from a young man who received the YFV17D yellow fever vaccine. The material sequenced was PBMCs, taken before the yellow fever booster vaccination. The gene calls are TRBV20-1 and TRBJ2-7, with 8 bases identical to TRBD1. CDR3 sequence (DNA): TGCAGTGCTATTTGGCAGGGGGCGAACGAGCAGTACTTC. This sequence encodes CSAIWQGANEQYF.